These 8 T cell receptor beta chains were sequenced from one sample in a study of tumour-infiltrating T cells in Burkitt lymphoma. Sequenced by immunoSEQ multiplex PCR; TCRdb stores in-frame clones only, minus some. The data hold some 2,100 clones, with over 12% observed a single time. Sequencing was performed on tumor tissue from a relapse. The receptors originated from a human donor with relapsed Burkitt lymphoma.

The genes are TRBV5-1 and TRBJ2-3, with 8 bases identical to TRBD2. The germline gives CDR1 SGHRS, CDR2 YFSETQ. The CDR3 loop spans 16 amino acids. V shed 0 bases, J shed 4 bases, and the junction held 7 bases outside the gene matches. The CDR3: CASSLAVAGGPDTQYF. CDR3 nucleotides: TGCGCCAGCAGCTTGGCCGTTGCGGGAGGCCCAGATACGCAGTATTTT.

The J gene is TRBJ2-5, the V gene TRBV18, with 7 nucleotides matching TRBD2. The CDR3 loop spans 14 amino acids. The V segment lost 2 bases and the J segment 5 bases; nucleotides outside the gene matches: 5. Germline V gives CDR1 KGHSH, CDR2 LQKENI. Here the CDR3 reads CASSPYGGMETQYF. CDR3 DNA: TGTGCCAGCTCACCATACGGGGGGATGGAGACCCAGTACTTC.

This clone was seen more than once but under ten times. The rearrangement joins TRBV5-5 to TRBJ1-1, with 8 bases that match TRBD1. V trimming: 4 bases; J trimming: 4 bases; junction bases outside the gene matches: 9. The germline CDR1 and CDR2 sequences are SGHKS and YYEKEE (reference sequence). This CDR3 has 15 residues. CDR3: CASSPRQGRGTEAFF. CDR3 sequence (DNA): TGTGCCAGCAGCCCACGACAGGGGCGAGGCACTGAAGCTTTCTTT.

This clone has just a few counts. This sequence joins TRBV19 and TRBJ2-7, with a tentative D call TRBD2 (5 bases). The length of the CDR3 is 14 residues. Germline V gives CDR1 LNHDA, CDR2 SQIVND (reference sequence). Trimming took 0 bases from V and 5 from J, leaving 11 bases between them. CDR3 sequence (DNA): TGTGCCAGTAGTATAGATCTATCAGCGGACGAGCAGTACTTC. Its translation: CASSIDLSADEQYF. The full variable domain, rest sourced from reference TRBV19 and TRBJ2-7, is DGGITQSPKYLFRKEGQNVTLSCEQNLNHDAMYWYRQDPGQGLRLIYYSQIVNDFQKGDIAEGYSVSREKKESFPLTVTSAQKNPTAFYLCASSIDLSADEQYFGPGTRLTVT.

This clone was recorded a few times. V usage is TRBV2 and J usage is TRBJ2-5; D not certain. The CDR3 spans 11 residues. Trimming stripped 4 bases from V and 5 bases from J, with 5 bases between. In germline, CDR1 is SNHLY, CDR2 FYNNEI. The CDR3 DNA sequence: TGTGCCAGCAGTGCTTCGGAGACCCAGTACTTC. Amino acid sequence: CASSASETQYF.

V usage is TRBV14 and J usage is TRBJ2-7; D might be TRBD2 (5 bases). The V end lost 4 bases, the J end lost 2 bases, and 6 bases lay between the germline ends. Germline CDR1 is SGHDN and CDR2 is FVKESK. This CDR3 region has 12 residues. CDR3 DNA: TGTGCCAGCAGCCCCGGGACCTACGAGCAGTACTTC. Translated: CASSPGTYEQYF.

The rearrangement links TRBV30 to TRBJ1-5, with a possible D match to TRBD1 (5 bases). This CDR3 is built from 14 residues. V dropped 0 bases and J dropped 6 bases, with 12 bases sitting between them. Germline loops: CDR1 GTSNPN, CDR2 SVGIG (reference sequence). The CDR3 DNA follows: TGTGCCTGGAGTGTTTCAGGGCCGGGTCAGCCCCAGCATTTT. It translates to CAWSVSGPGQPQHF.

The DNA for the CDR3 is TGTGCCAGCAGTTCCCATCTAGCGGGCCATGCCGATACGCAGTATTTT. Residues: CASSSHLAGHADTQYF. The genes are TRBV6-5 and TRBJ2-3; 8 nucleotides agree with TRBD2. The CDR3 runs to 16 residues. Germline V lookup: CDR1 MNHEY, CDR2 SVGAGI. With 4 bases clipped from V and 6 bases from J, the junction kept 12 bases outside the gene matches.